These T cell receptor beta chains were read from a single sample in a study of cytomegalovirus exposure and HLA in healthy donors. Assay used: immunoSEQ multiplex PCR; TCRdb lists only in-frame clones, some missing. The sample gives fewer than 90,000 clones, roughly 80% of which show up once; roughly 14% is in the top ten. Specimen: PBMCs. These receptors all stem from a woman in her 40s in good health and CMV-seropositive. Each CDR3 is given with its conserved first and last residue. The D gene is left open where the match is weak. Expanded clones get a size class; other rows say once, few or many, or leave the size out.

few | TRBJ2-3 | - | TRBV18 | CASSPLPGRKSTDTQYF | TGTGCCAGCTCACCACTTCCAGGCCGGAAATCCACAGATACGCAGTATTTT
- | TRBJ2-7 | TRBD1 | TRBV28 | CASRSGQGRAGDEQYF | TGTGCCAGCAGATCCGGACAGGGGCGGGCAGGGGACGAGCAGTACTTC
- | TRBJ1-2 | TRBD1 | TRBV5-1 | CASSTTGTGGSYYGYTF | TGCGCCAGCAGCACGACCGGGACAGGGGGCTCTTATTATGGCTACACCTTC
- | TRBJ2-5 | - | TRBV18 | CASSPGSGETQYF | TGTGCCAGCTCACCAGGGTCAGGAGAGACCCAGTACTTC
- | TRBJ1-4 | TRBD1 | TRBV6-1 | CASSEQQGQYLGIAEKLFF | TGTGCCAGCAGTGAACAACAGGGACAGTATCTCGGAATAGCAGAAAAACTGTTTTTT
- | TRBJ2-7 | - | TRBV5-8 | CASSMPGAGSYEQYF | TGTGCCAGCAGCATGCCGGGAGCCGGCTCGTACGAGCAGTACTTC
- | TRBJ2-1 | - | TRBV18 | CASSPPSVDYEQFF | TGTGCCAGCTCACCACCGTCCGTGGACTATGAGCAGTTCTTC
- | TRBJ2-2 | TRBD1 | TRBV7-3 | CASSRDRVGGELFF | TGTGCCAGCAGCCGGGACAGGGTCGGCGGGGAGCTGTTTTTT
- | TRBJ2-7 | - | TRBV4-3 | CASSRESGRGDEQYF | TGCGCCAGCAGCCGGGAGTCAGGGCGGGGCGACGAGCAGTACTTC
few | TRBJ1-4 | - | TRBV27 | CASSFVQGGEKLFF | TGTGCCAGCAGTTTTGTCCAGGGAGGAGAAAAACTGTTTTTT
few | TRBJ2-1 | TRBD2 | TRBV19 | CASSLSGGSYNEQFF | TGTGCCAGTAGTCTTAGCGGGGGTAGCTACAATGAGCAGTTCTTC
few | TRBJ2-3 | - | TRBV4-1 | CASSQDPPDTQYF | TGCGCCAGCAGCCAAGATCCCCCGGATACGCAGTATTTT
- | TRBJ2-3 | TRBD2 | TRBV9 | CASSDQLAGGFADTQYF | TGTGCCAGCAGCGACCAGCTAGCGGGAGGGTTCGCAGATACGCAGTATTTT
- | TRBJ2-2 | TRBD1 | TRBV15 | CATSRGTGDTGELFF | TGTGCCACCAGCAGAGGGACAGGGGACACCGGGGAGCTGTTTTTT
- | TRBJ1-2 | TRBD1 | TRBV6-1 | CASSAGTGNGYTF | TGTGCCAGCAGTGCTGGGACAGGGAATGGCTACACCTTC
- | TRBJ1-5 | TRBD1 | TRBV6-5 | CASRPRQGGGQPQHF | TGTGCCAGCAGACCCAGACAGGGTGGGGGTCAGCCCCAGCATTTT
- | TRBJ2-3 | TRBD1 | TRBV5-1 | CASTRQGATDTQYF | TGCGCCAGCACCCGACAGGGGGCAACAGATACGCAGTATTTT
- | TRBJ1-4 | - | TRBV7-2 | CASSPGLSNEKLFF | TGTGCCAGCAGCCCGGGACTCAGTAATGAAAAACTGTTTTTT
- | TRBJ1-1 | - | TRBV19 | CASSIKGDTEAFF | TGTGCCAGTAGTATCAAGGGGGACACTGAAGCTTTCTTT
- | TRBJ1-5 | - | TRBV30 | CAWTRAGFSQPQHF | TGTGCCTGGACCAGAGCGGGGTTCAGCCAGCCCCAGCATTTT
once | TRBJ1-2 | - | TRBV27 | CASSFASGYGYTF | TGTGCCAGCAGTTTCGCGAGCGGCTATGGCTACACCTTC
once | TRBJ2-3 | TRBD2 | TRBV2 | CASSVSGGPSTDTQYF | TGTGCCAGCAGTGTGTCGGGGGGGCCGAGCACAGATACGCAGTATTTT
- | TRBJ2-3 | - | TRBV5-1 | CASSEGLLEDTQYF | TGCGCCAGCAGCGAAGGACTGCTCGAAGATACGCAGTATTTT
- | TRBJ2-7 | - | TRBV19 | CASSIDLEVYEQYF | TGTGCCAGTAGTATAGACCTGGAGGTTTACGAGCAGTACTTC
few | TRBJ2-2 | TRBD1 | TRBV15 | CATSRDRVAGELFF | TGTGCCACCAGCAGGGACAGGGTTGCCGGGGAGCTGTTTTTT
- | TRBJ1-2 | TRBD1 | TRBV6-5 | CASSYSRTGGGYGYTF | TGTGCCAGCAGTTACTCCCGGACAGGGGGCGGGTATGGCTACACCTTC
- | TRBJ2-5 | TRBD2 | TRBV7-6 | CASSPPTVLALQETQYF | TGTGCCAGCAGCCCCCCTACGGTACTAGCGTTACAAGAGACCCAGTACTTC
- | TRBJ2-7 | - | TRBV6-5 | CASSYSAGSYEQYF | TGTGCCAGCAGTTACTCGGCAGGAAGCTACGAGCAGTACTTC
few | TRBJ2-3 | - | TRBV21-1 | CASSKVNTDTQYF | TGTGCCAGCAGCAAAGTCAACACAGATACGCAGTATTTT
- | TRBJ2-5 | - | TRBV5-6 | CASSSTAPGETQYF | TGTGCCAGCAGCTCGACAGCACCCGGGGAGACCCAGTACTTC
- | TRBJ1-6 | - | TRBV6-1 | CASSERGMGNSPLHF | TGTGCCAGCAGTGAAAGGGGGATGGGGAATTCACCCCTCCACTTT
- | TRBJ2-7 | - | TRBV30 | CAWNQGGYEQYF | TGTGCCTGGAATCAAGGGGGCTACGAGCAGTACTTC
few | TRBJ1-1 | - | TRBV28 | CASSFHTRQVNTEAFF | TGTGCCAGCAGTTTTCATACCCGACAGGTTAACACTGAAGCTTTCTTT
- | TRBJ1-1 | TRBD1 | TRBV7-2 | CASSLKGANTEAFF | TGTGCCAGCAGCTTAAAGGGGGCGAACACTGAAGCTTTCTTT
- | TRBJ1-6 | TRBD1 | TRBV4-1 | CASSQDLGQGVNSPLHF | TGCGCCAGCAGCCAAGATCTTGGGCAGGGGGTTAATTCACCCCTCCACTTT
few | TRBJ1-2 | - | TRBV5-6 | CASSPGGYYGYTF | TGTGCCAGCAGCCCCGGAGGGTACTATGGCTACACCTTC
- | TRBJ1-5 | TRBD1 | TRBV7-2 | CASSLNRGQGQPQHF | TGTGCCAGCAGCTTGAACAGGGGGCAAGGTCAGCCCCAGCATTTT
- | TRBJ1-1 | - | TRBV5-1 | CASSPRAHSDRPWGTEAFF | TGCGCCAGCAGCCCGAGAGCCCACAGCGACAGGCCGTGGGGCACTGAAGCTTTCTTT
- | TRBJ2-5 | TRBD1 | TRBV27 | CASSLSPQDRGETQYF | TGTGCCAGCAGTTTATCGCCCCAGGACAGGGGGGAGACCCAGTACTTC
- | TRBJ2-3 | TRBD1 | TRBV27 | CASSLPPVWGQLTDTQYF | TGTGCCAGCAGTTTACCCCCGGTGTGGGGACAGCTCACAGATACGCAGTATTTT
- | TRBJ1-5 | - | TRBV19 | CASSHRDALSNQPQHF | TGTGCCAGTAGTCACAGGGACGCCCTTAGCAATCAGCCCCAGCATTTT
- | TRBJ1-4 | TRBD1 | TRBV27 | CASSRSGTGVIGVEKLFF | TGTGCCAGCAGTCGATCCGGGACAGGGGTTATAGGAGTTGAAAAACTGTTTTTT
- | TRBJ2-1 | - | TRBV5-3 | CARSLGEAHNEQFF | TGTGCCAGAAGCTTGGGAGAGGCCCACAATGAGCAGTTCTTC
- | TRBJ1-3 | - | TRBV27 | CASSFGPLDTIYF | TGTGCCAGCAGTTTTGGGCCCCTCGACACCATATATTTT
- | TRBJ1-1 | - | TRBV28 | CASSSPGTQDTEAFF | TGTGCCAGCAGTTCTCCCGGGACACAGGACACTGAAGCTTTCTTT
- | TRBJ1-2 | - | TRBV27 | CASSLSQGAGRLSTSFYGYTF | TGTGCCAGCAGTTTAAGTCAAGGGGCGGGGAGGCTAAGCACATCCTTCTATGGCTACACCTTC
- | TRBJ2-1 | TRBD2 | TRBV20-1 | CSASGGNEQFF | TGCAGTGCTTCGGGGGGTAATGAGCAGTTCTTC
few | TRBJ2-7 | - | TRBV6-5 | CASSWSGDYEQYF | TGTGCCAGCAGTTGGTCGGGGGACTACGAGCAGTACTTC
- | TRBJ2-5 | TRBD2 | TRBV5-1 | CASTRTSGEETQYF | TGCGCCAGCACCAGGACTAGCGGGGAAGAGACCCAGTACTTC
- | TRBJ1-2 | - | TRBV30 | CAWMWEGGYTF | TGTGCCTGGATGTGGGAGGGAGGCTACACCTTC
- | TRBJ1-2 | TRBD1 | TRBV28 | CASRTDRAYGYTF | TGTGCCAGCAGAACGGACAGGGCCTATGGCTACACCTTC
- | TRBJ2-1 | TRBD1 | TRBV9 | CASSVASGGVDEQFF | TGTGCCAGCAGCGTAGCTTCAGGGGGCGTGGATGAGCAGTTCTTC
- | TRBJ2-6 | - | TRBV19 | CASSIGGNLANVLTF | TGTGCCAGTAGTATAGGAGGGAATTTGGCCAACGTCCTGACTTTC
few | TRBJ2-7 | - | TRBV5-4 | CASSPGSGPPGLHEQYF | TGTGCCAGCAGCCCGGGGTCTGGTCCCCCAGGTCTCCACGAGCAGTACTTC
few | TRBJ1-4 | - | TRBV6-5 | CATGRAYATNEKLFF | TGTGCCACGGGCAGGGCCTACGCAACTAATGAAAAACTGTTTTTT
- | TRBJ1-1 | - | TRBV30 | CAWSGGLAEAFF | TGTGCCTGGAGTGGAGGGTTGGCTGAAGCTTTCTTT
- | TRBJ2-5 | - | TRBV9 | CASSVYSQETQYF | TGTGCCAGCAGCGTATACAGCCAAGAGACCCAGTACTTC
- | TRBJ2-4 | - | TRBV9 | CASSVAEGAKNIQYF | TGTGCCAGCAGCGTAGCGGAGGGTGCCAAAAACATTCAGTACTTC
- | TRBJ2-1 | - | TRBV7-6 | CASSSLTTYEQFF | TGTGCCAGCAGCTCCTTGACAACCTATGAGCAGTTCTTC
- | TRBJ1-1 | TRBD1 | TRBV19 | CASSVTGGPEAFF | TGTGCCAGTAGTGTAACAGGGGGCCCTGAAGCTTTCTTT